These 26 T cell receptor beta chains were sequenced from one sample in a study of blood T cells in healthy people across ages. Sample-barcoded 5' priming and a J-beta primer mix drove a second PCR of about 6 to 11 cycles. TCRdb re-called the 5' RACE reads with MiXCR, one entry per CDR3 protein. Here the sample spans more than 550,000 distinct CDR3 sequences, 22% being singletons. The sequenced material came from blood. Receptors were obtained from a man aged 65 to 85 in good health.

The chain links TRBV10-3 to TRBJ2-1; 10 positions agree with TRBD1. The CDR3 totals 15 residues. From germline, CDR1 is ENHRY and CDR2 SYGVKD. V lost 4 bases to trimming and J lost 2 bases; unmatched junction nucleotides: 2. The CDR3 loop reads CAISVGQGAYNEQFF. CDR3 sequence (DNA): TGTGCCATCAGTGTCGGACAGGGGGCCTACAATGAGCAGTTCTTC.

The chain combines TRBV27 with TRBJ1-5; 7 positions agree with TRBD1. The CDR3 is made up of 14 amino acids. Unmatched junction bases numbered 4, after V lost 8 bases and J lost 0 bases. CDR1 is MNHEY, CDR2 SMNVEV, per germline (reference sequence). The CDR3 sequence is CASRGQTSNQPQHF. The CDR3 region has the DNA TGTGCCAGCCGGGGACAGACTAGCAATCAGCCCCAGCATTTT.

The chain couples TRBV7-6 to TRBJ2-7; D is unresolved. The CDR3 consists of 15 residues. Germline values: CDR1 SGHVS, CDR2 FNYEAQ. V was pared by 2 bases and J by 1 base, with 12 bases between. CDR3 nucleotides: TGTGCCAGCAGCTTACACCCGGGTTTATCCTACGAGCAGTACTTC. Translating gives CASSLHPGLSYEQYF.

Concerning this clonotype itself: Relative to the germline gene, one junction end is altered; a read error may explain this. V gene TRBV24-1 combines with J gene TRBJ2-7; no clear D. This CDR3 spans 12 amino acids. CDR1 and CDR2 (germline): KGHDR, SFDVKD. CDR3 nucleotide sequence: TGTGCCACCAGCTTAGACGGCTACGAGCAGTATTTC. Its protein is CATSLDGYEQYF.

This clonotype occurred a few times. This sequence joins TRBV7-2 and TRBJ1-1, with TRBD1 as a possible D gene (5 bases). This CDR3 is 12 amino acids long. V was trimmed by 5 bases and J by 10 bases, leaving 14 bases between them. Germline lookup yields CDR1 SGHTA and CDR2 FQGNSA. CDR3 nucleotides: TGTGCCAGCAGCCCCCCCGAGGGGCGAGCTTTCTTT. Protein: CASSPPEGRAFF.

The table lists this clonotype with a few counts. The chain uses TRBV5-1 and TRBJ1-2, with D perhaps matching TRBD1 (5 bases). Germline V gene sequence: CDR1 SGHRS, CDR2 YFSETQ. Trimming took off 4 bases at V and 7 bases at J, with 17 bases between the two ends. The CDR3 totals 14 residues. The CDR3 DNA sequence: TGCGCCAGCAGCGTTGACGGGACCGTCCTTGGCTACACCTTC. It yields the protein CASSVDGTVLGYTF.

The rearrangement links TRBV7-2 to TRBJ2-5, with 9 nucleotides matching TRBD1. In germline, CDR1 is SGHTA, CDR2 FQGNSA. V was clipped by 4 bases and J by 5 bases; unmatched bases: 8. The CDR3 covers 15 residues. The CDR3 spells CASSWQTGGLETQYF. Written as DNA, the CDR3 is TGTGCCAGCAGCTGGCAGACAGGGGGGCTTGAGACCCAGTACTTC.

The CDR3 loop reads CASSPTGSGLGNEKLFF. The CDR3 DNA reads TGTGCCAGCAGCCCAACAGGGAGTGGGCTTGGTAATGAAAAACTGTTTTTT. The chain joins TRBV7-9 to TRBJ1-4; TRBD1 is a possible D gene (6 bases). Trimming cost V 5 bases and J 4 bases, with 20 bases left between them. The length of the CDR3 is 17 residues. CDR1 is SEHNR, CDR2 FQNEAQ, per germline (reference sequence).

This clonotype was seen only a few times. The V gene is TRBV28, the J gene TRBJ2-5; TRBD2 is a possible D gene (6 bases). The J call is doubtful: the DNA matches TRBJ2-1 better. The CDR3 spans 13 residues. Germline CDR1 is MDHEN and CDR2 is SYDVKM. CDR3 loop: CASSRGTSNEQFF. As DNA, the CDR3 is TGTGCCAGCAGTCGCGGGACTTCGAATGAGCAGTTCTTC.

This clonotype was counted only a few times. This chain connects TRBV20-1 to TRBJ2-3, with D maybe TRBD1 (6 bases). Trimming cost V 5 bases and J 2 bases, with 17 bases left between them. Germline values: CDR1 DFQATT, CDR2 SNEGSKA (reference sequence). The CDR3 contains 15 residues. The CDR3 sequence is CSAPNREVHTDTQYF. The CDR3 DNA reads TGCAGTGCTCCTAACAGGGAAGTGCACACAGATACGCAGTATTTT.

This clonotype was found many times. This sequence joins TRBV20-1 and TRBJ1-5, with 10 positions matching TRBD1. CDR3 length: 15 residues. Germline V gene lookup returns CDR1 DFQATT and CDR2 SNEGSKA (reference sequence). V trimming: 1 base; J trimming: 1 base; junction bases outside the gene matches: 1. CDR3 DNA: TGCAGTGCTAGAGGACAGGGGGCGAGCAATCAGCCCCAGCATTTT. As protein: CSARGQGASNQPQHF.

Note on this clonotype: At one of its ends the junction is not consistent with the germline gene, which may arise from a read error. This chain joins TRBV28 and TRBJ2-7; TRBD2 matches at 7 bases. This CDR3 comprises 14 residues. Per germline, CDR1 MDHEN and CDR2 SYDVKM. CDR3 nucleotides: TGTGCCAGCAGTTCGCGGGAGCGAGACTACGGGCAGTACTTC. It specifies CASSSRERDYGQYF.

The chain couples TRBV6-2 or TRBV6-3 to TRBJ1-1, with 7 nucleotides matching TRBD1. V dropped 5 bases and J dropped 1; count of bases not matched to a gene: 7. Germline V CDR1 and CDR2: MNHEY, SVGEGT. CDR3 length: 15 residues. The CDR3 DNA follows: TGTGCCAGCAGTCGTCCGGGACAGAGGAACACTGAAGCTTTCTTT. This translates into CASSRPGQRNTEAFF.

Note on this clonotype: The conserved final phenylalanine or tryptophan is absent from the CDR3, which likely points to a read error. The gene calls are TRBV27 and TRBJ1-2; D gene unclear. CDR1 and CDR2 from the germline V gene are MNHEY and SMNVEV (reference sequence). The CDR3 covers 14 residues. Trimming removed 6 bases from V and 4 bases from J, with 15 bases in between. Here the CDR3 DNA reads TGTGCCAGCAGATTGGAGGGCCTTGGCTATGGCTACACCCTC. It translates to CASRLEGLGYGYTL.

This clonotype has only a few counts. The rearrangement uses TRBV20-1 and TRBJ2-4; D possibly uses TRBD1 or TRBD2 (5 bases each). The germline gives CDR1 DFQATT, CDR2 SNEGSKA (reference sequence). This CDR3 contains 15 residues. With 4 bases removed from V and 8 bases from J, the gap between germline ends came to 21 bases. The CDR3 DNA reads as TGCAGTGCTAACAGCCCGGGACCCCTCTCGGACATTCAGTACTTC. The encoded protein is CSANSPGPLSDIQYF.

This clonotype was observed a handful of times. This chain links TRBV7-9 with TRBJ2-5, with 7 positions matching TRBD1. The germline V gene encodes CDR1 SEHNR and CDR2 FQNEAQ (reference sequence). The V segment lost 5 bases and the J segment 5 bases; nucleotides outside the gene matches: 14. The CDR3 sequence is 16 residues long. The CDR3 is CASSPQQGMPIETQYF. For the CDR3, the DNA is TGTGCCAGCAGCCCACAACAGGGGATGCCAATTGAGACCCAGTACTTC.

This chain links TRBV4-1 with TRBJ1-1; D may be TRBD1 (6 bases). CDR1 is MGHRA, CDR2 YSYEKL, per germline. V was pared by 4 bases and J by 5 bases, with 17 bases between. The CDR3 covers 15 residues. CDR3 sequence (DNA): TGCGCCAGCAGCCCAGAAGCAGGGGCGGGAACTGAAGCTTTCTTT. This codes for CASSPEAGAGTEAFF.

The table lists this clonotype with a count of one. The rearrangement links TRBV2 to TRBJ2-5; the match to TRBD1 covers 9 bases. The J call is uncertain, as TRBJ2-7 better fits the DNA end. Germline V lookup: CDR1 SNHLY, CDR2 FYNNEI. The CDR3 sequence is 14 residues long. In nucleotides, the CDR3 is TGTGCCAGCAGTGAATGGGGACAGGGAAGCGAGCAGTACTTC. Residues: CASSEWGQGSEQYF.

The genes are TRBV5-1 and TRBJ2-5, with D perhaps TRBD1 or TRBD2 (5 bases each). The CDR3 has 13 residues. The V and J ends lost 3 bases and 5 bases respectively, with 11 bases between them. CDR1 is SGHRS, CDR2 YFSETQ, per germline. CDR3 sequence: CASSWDPAETQYF. The DNA of the CDR3 is TGCGCCAGCAGCTGGGACCCAGCGGAGACCCAGTACTTC.

The chain links TRBV7-9 to TRBJ2-1; D is ambiguous. CDR3 length: 15 amino acids. In germline, CDR1 is SEHNR, CDR2 FQNEAQ (reference sequence). Trimming removed 3 bases from V and 0 bases from J, with 9 bases in between. The CDR3 DNA is TGTGCCAGCAGCTTTTCGGTCTCCTCCTACAATGAGCAGTTCTTC. Translation gives CASSFSVSSYNEQFF.

This rearrangement joins TRBV5-1 to TRBJ2-3, with TRBD1 as a possible D gene (6 bases). The CDR3 loop spans 15 amino acids. Trimming took 1 base from V and 3 from J, leaving 12 bases between them. Germline V gene data show CDR1 as SGHRS and CDR2 as YFSETQ. The CDR3 loop reads CASSLLQGRTDTQYF. The CDR3 bases are TGCGCCAGCAGCTTGTTGCAGGGGAGAACAGATACGCAGTATTTT. The variable domain in full, completed from reference TRBV5-1 and TRBJ2-3, reads KAGVTQTPRYLIKTRGQQVTLSCSPISGHRSVSWYQQTPGQGLQFLFEYFSETQRNKGNFPGRFSGRQFSNSRSEMNVSTLELGDSALYLCASSLLQGRTDTQYFGPGTRLTVL.

J is TRBJ1-2 and V is TRBV20-1; D unclear. Between the trimmed V and J ends, which lost 5 bases and 4 bases, there was a span of 23 bases. From germline, CDR1 is DFQATT and CDR2 SNEGSKA (reference sequence). The CDR3 runs to 16 residues. The CDR3: CSAPPWASGMGYGYTF. CDR3 nucleotides: TGCAGTGCTCCGCCTTGGGCCTCCGGGATGGGCTATGGCTACACCTTC.

This clonotype appeared a few times. The chain uses TRBV5-1 and TRBJ1-3, with D unclear. Per germline, CDR1 SGHRS and CDR2 YFSETQ. The CDR3 contains 16 residues. Deletions cut 1 base from V and 1 base from J, with 12 bases between. CDR3 residues: CASSLQLGGSGNTIYF. The CDR3, as DNA: TGCGCCAGCAGCTTGCAATTGGGAGGTTCTGGAAACACCATATATTTT. Together with reference TRBV5-1 and TRBJ1-3, the CDR3 gives the full variable domain: KAGVTQTPRYLIKTRGQQVTLSCSPISGHRSVSWYQQTPGQGLQFLFEYFSETQRNKGNFPGRFSGRQFSNSRSEMNVSTLELGDSALYLCASSLQLGGSGNTIYFGEGSWLTVV.

The V call is TRBV9, the J call TRBJ1-2; no definite D call. With 4 bases removed from V and 7 bases from J, the gap between germline ends came to 14 bases. Germline CDR1 reads SGDLS; CDR2 reads YYNGEE. This CDR3 comprises 13 residues. The CDR3 loop is CASSPRGRFGYTF. CDR3 DNA sequence: TGTGCCAGCAGCCCTCGCGGTAGATTTGGCTACACCTTC.

The rearrangement links TRBV14 to TRBJ2-5; 7 bases are shared with TRBD1. The DNA end is a closer match to TRBJ2-7, so the J assignment may be wrong. The CDR3 consists of 17 residues. Germline assignment: CDR1 SGHDN and CDR2 FVKESK. Here the CDR3 reads CASSQVTGTVFSYEQYF. Here the CDR3 DNA reads TGTGCCAGCAGCCAGGTCACTGGGACAGTCTTTTCCTACGAGCAGTACTTC.

The sample holds a few counts of this clonotype. The chain links TRBV12-3 or TRBV12-4 to TRBJ2-5, with 9 nucleotides matching TRBD1. The J call may be faulty, since TRBJ2-7 better matches the DNA end. CDR3 length: 15 amino acids. The CDR3 here is CASSLGDRDFYEQYV. The DNA for the CDR3 is TGTGCCAGCAGTTTAGGGGACAGGGATTTCTACGAGCAGTACGTC.